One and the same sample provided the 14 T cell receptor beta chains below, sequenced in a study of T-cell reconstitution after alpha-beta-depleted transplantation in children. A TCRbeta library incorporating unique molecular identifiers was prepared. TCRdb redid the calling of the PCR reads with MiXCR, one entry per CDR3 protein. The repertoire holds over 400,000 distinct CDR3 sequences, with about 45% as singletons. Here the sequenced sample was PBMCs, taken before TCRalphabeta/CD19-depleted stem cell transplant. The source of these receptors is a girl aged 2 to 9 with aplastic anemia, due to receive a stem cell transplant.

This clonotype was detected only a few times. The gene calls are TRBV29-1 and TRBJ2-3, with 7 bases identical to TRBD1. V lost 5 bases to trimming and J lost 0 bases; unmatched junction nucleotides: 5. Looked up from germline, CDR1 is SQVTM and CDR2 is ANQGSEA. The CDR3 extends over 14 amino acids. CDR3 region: CSVLGGGSTDTQYF. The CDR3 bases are TGCAGCGTTCTAGGGGGCGGGAGCACAGATACGCAGTATTTT.

In DNA form, the CDR3 reads TGTGCCAGCAGCCCCTGGGACAGGGAGTTCGATACGCAGTATTTT. Encoded protein: CASSPWDREFDTQYF. The genes are TRBV6-1 and TRBJ2-3; 9 bases fit TRBD1. V shed 6 bases and J 6 bases; nucleotides not matched to a gene: 10. The germline V gene has CDR1 MNHNS and CDR2 SASEGT. The CDR3 runs to 15 residues.

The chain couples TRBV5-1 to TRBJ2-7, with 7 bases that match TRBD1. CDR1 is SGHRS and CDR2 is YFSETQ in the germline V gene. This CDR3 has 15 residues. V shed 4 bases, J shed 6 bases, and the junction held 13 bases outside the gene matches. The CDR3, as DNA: TGCGCCAGCAGCGCCCCTCCGGGACAGAGGGCCGAGCAGTACTTC. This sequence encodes CASSAPPGQRAEQYF.

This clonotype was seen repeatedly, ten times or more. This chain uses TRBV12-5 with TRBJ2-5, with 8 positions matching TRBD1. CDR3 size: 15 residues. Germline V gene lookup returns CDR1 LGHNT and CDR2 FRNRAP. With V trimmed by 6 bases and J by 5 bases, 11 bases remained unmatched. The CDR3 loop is CASGQGARDFETQYF. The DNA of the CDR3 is TGTGCTAGTGGCCAGGGGGCCAGGGATTTTGAGACCCAGTACTTC.

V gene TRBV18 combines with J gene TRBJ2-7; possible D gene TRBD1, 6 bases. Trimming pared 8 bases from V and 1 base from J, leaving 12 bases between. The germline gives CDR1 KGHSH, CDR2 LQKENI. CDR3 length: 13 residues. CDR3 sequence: CASGAGQSYEQYF. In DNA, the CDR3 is TGTGCCAGCGGGGCCGGACAGTCCTACGAGCAGTACTTC. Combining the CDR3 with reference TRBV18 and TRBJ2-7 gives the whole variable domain NAGVMQNPRHLVRRRGQEARLRCSPMKGHSHVYWYRQLPEEGLKFMVYLQKENIIDESGMPKERFSAEFPKEGPSILRIQQVVRGDSAAYFCASGAGQSYEQYFGPGTRLTVT.

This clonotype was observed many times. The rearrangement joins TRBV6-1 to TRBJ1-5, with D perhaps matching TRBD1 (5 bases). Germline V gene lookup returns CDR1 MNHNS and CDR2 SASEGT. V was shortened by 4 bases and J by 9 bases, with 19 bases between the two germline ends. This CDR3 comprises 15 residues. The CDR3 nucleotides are TGTGCCAGCAGTGCAACAGGCCGCGGCGATCGGCCCCAGCATTTT. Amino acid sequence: CASSATGRGDRPQHF.

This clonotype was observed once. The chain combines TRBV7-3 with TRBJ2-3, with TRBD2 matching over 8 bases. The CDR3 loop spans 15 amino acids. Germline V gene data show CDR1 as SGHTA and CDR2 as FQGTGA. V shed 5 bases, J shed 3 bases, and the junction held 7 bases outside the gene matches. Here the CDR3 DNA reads TGTGCCAGCAGCCCGGGGGGGGGTAGGACAGATACGCAGTATTTT. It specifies CASSPGGGRTDTQYF.

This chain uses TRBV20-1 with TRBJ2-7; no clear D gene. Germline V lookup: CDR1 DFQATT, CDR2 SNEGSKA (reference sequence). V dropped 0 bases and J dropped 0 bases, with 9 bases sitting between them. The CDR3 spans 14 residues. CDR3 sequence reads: CSARESGSSYEQYF. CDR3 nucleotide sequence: TGCAGTGCTAGAGAGAGTGGGTCCTCCTACGAGCAGTACTTC.

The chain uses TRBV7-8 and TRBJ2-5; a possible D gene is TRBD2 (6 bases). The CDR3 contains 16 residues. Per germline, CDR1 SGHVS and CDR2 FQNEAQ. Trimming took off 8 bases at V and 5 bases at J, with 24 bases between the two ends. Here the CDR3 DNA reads TGTGCCAGCCGCACCACATGGTATGGAGGGCTTGAGACCCAGTACTTC. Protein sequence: CASRTTWYGGLETQYF. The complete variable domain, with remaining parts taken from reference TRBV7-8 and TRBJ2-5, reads GAGVSQSPRYKVAKRGQDVALRCDPISGHVSLFWYQQALGQGPEFLTYFQNEAQLDKSGLPSDRFFAERPEGSVSTLKIQRTQQEDSAVYLCASRTTWYGGLETQYFGPGTRLLVL.

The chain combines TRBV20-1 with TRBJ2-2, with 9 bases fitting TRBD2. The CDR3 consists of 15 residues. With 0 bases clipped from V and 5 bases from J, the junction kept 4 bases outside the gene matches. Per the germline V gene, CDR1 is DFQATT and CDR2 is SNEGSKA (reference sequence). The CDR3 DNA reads TGCAGTGCTAGAGACGGCGGGAGGGTTACCGGGGAGCTGTTTTTT. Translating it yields CSARDGGRVTGELFF.

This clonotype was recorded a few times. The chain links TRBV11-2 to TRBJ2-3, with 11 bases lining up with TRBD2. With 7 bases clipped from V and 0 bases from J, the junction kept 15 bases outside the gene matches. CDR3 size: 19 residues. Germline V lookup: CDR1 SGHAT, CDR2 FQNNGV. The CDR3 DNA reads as TGTGCCAGCACCCGGTCCGGGACTAGCGGCTCCGTTAGCACAGATACGCAGTATTTT. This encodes CASTRSGTSGSVSTDTQYF. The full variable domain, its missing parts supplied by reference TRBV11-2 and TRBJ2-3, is EAGVAQSPRYKIIEKRQSVAFWCNPISGHATLYWYQQILGQGPKLLIQFQNNGVVDDSQLPKDRFSAERLKGVDSTLKIQPAKLEDSAVYLCASTRSGTSGSVSTDTQYFGPGTRLTVL.

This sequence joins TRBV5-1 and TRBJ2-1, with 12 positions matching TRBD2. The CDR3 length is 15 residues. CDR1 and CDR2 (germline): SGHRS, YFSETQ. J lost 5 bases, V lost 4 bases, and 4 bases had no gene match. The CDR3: CASSLAGGPNNEQFF. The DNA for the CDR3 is TGCGCCAGCAGCCTAGCGGGAGGGCCGAACAATGAGCAGTTCTTC.

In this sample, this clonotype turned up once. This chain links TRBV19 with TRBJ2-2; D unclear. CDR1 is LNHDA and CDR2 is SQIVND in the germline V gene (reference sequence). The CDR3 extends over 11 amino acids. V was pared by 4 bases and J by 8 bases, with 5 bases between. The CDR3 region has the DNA TGTGCCAGTAGTAGCCCGGGGGAGCTGTTTTTT. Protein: CASSSPGELFF.

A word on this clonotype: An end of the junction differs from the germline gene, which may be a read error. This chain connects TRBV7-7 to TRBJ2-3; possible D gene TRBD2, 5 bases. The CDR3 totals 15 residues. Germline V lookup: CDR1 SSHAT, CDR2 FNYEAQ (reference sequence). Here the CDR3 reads CASSSGKRRTDTQYF. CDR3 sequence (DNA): TGTGCTAGCAGCTCGGGGAAGCGGCGCACAGATACGCAGTATTTT.